What follows are 8 T cell receptor beta chains derived from one specimen sequenced in a study of T cell responses to AZD1222 COVID-19 vaccine. Libraries were prepared by immunoSEQ multiplex PCR; TCRdb keeps only in-frame clonotypes and omits some of them. The sample contains hundreds of thousands of clones, 85% to 95% of which appear only once. Material: peripheral blood, obtained 28 days after the second AZD1222 dose. These receptors were collected from an adult who received the AZD1222 COVID-19 vaccine.

The chain uses TRBV5-1 and TRBJ1-6, with unresolved D. Deletions cut 0 bases from V and 12 bases from J, with 19 bases between. The germline CDR1 and CDR2 sequences are SGHRS and YFSETQ. The CDR3 extends over 16 amino acids. The CDR3 spells CASSLGVPNRYGPLHF. The CDR3 bases are TGCGCCAGCAGCTTGGGGGTACCCAACCGGTATGGACCCCTCCACTTT.

The rearrangement links TRBV30 to TRBJ1-5, with TRBD1 as a possible D gene (5 bases). Germline-derived CDR1 and CDR2 are GTSNPN and SVGIG (reference sequence). The CDR3 sequence is 13 residues long. V lost 1 base to trimming and J lost 5 bases, with 9 bases between them. The CDR3 sequence is CAWSAWGDQPQHF. The CDR3 DNA reads as TGTGCCTGGAGTGCTTGGGGGGATCAGCCCCAGCATTTT.

The chain joins TRBV28 to TRBJ2-1; a weak D match, TRBD1 (6 bases). Germline V gene lookup returns CDR1 MDHEN and CDR2 SYDVKM. This CDR3 is 13 amino acids long. V was shortened by 5 bases and J by 4 bases, with 9 bases between the two germline ends. The CDR3 coding sequence is TGTGCCAGCAGTGGGACACCTTACAATGAGCAGTTCTTC. Translating it yields CASSGTPYNEQFF. Drawing the rest from reference TRBV28 and TRBJ2-1, the complete variable domain is DVKVTQSSRYLVKRTGEKVFLECVQDMDHENMFWYRQDPGLGLRLIYFSYDVKMKEKGDIPEGYSVSREKKERFSLILESASTNQTSMYLCASSGTPYNEQFFGPGTRLTVL.

The CDR3 loop is CASSLVPGMNTEAFF. The CDR3 nucleotides read TGTGCCAGCAGCTTGGTCCCGGGTATGAACACTGAAGCTTTCTTT. This chain links TRBV5-5 with TRBJ1-1; D is undetermined. Per germline, CDR1 SGHKS and CDR2 YYEKEE (reference sequence). This CDR3 is 15 amino acids long. Trimming stripped 0 bases from V and 0 bases from J, with 9 bases between.

This CDR3 reads CASSSASGTNWSEQFF. As DNA, the CDR3 is TGTGCCAGCAGTTCCGCTAGCGGGACTAATTGGAGTGAGCAGTTCTTC. The chain has TRBV28 and TRBJ2-1; 9 bases match TRBD2. Germline-derived CDR1 and CDR2 are MDHEN and SYDVKM. J was trimmed by 9 bases and V by 4 bases; bases with no gene match: 13. There are 16 residues in the CDR3.

This clone has just one count. J is TRBJ2-2 and V is TRBV5-1, with D perhaps being TRBD1 or TRBD2 (6 bases each). The CDR3 consists of 16 residues. Trimming pared 3 bases from V and 4 bases from J, leaving 16 bases between. Germline V CDR1 and CDR2: SGHRS, YFSETQ. The CDR3 here is CASSWDNLGGTGELFF. CDR3 DNA: TGCGCCAGCAGCTGGGACAACCTCGGGGGCACCGGGGAGCTGTTTTTT.

This clone was detected only once. The chain combines TRBV5-1 with TRBJ2-5; the match to TRBD1 covers 11 bases. The CDR3 runs to 14 residues. Germline-derived CDR1 and CDR2 are SGHRS and YFSETQ. Germline trimming cut 5 bases from V and 5 bases from J; bases unmatched to any gene: 5. As DNA, the CDR3 is TGCGCCAGCAGTCGGGACAGGGGGGTTGAGACCCAGTACTTC. Its translation: CASSRDRGVETQYF.

The chain employs TRBV7-2 and TRBJ1-6; tentative D call: TRBD1 (6 bases). V gave up 5 bases and J gave up 8 bases, with 19 bases separating them. Germline V gene data show CDR1 as SGHTA and CDR2 as FQGNSA. CDR3 length: 16 amino acids. CDR3 protein: CASSPQGGFRYSPLHF. The CDR3 DNA sequence: TGTGCCAGCAGCCCCCAAGGGGGGTTTCGTTATTCACCCCTCCACTTT.